The 26 T cell receptor beta chains below all came from one sample that was sequenced in a study of shared clonotypes between healthy human individuals. Assay used: immunoSEQ multiplex PCR; TCRdb lists only in-frame clones, some missing. The table has over 2 million clones, under 95% seen once. Sequencing input: naive CD4+ T cells from PBMCs. Subset defined: CD45RA+ positively selected. These receptors were taken from a man aged 18-30 years in good health. Some clones in this sample may be carry-over from other donors' samples.

The chain employs TRBV13 and TRBJ2-2; maybe TRBD2 (5 bases). Germline CDR1 reads PRHDT; CDR2 reads FYEKMQ (reference sequence). Trimming took off 4 bases at V and 4 bases at J, with 16 bases between the two ends. The CDR3 length is 16 residues. CDR3 sequence reads: CASSSRSRTATGELFF. CDR3 DNA sequence: TGTGCCAGCAGCTCAAGGTCTAGGACTGCCACCGGGGAGCTGTTTTTT.

Comments on this clone: Different DNA sequences within this sample yield the same CDR3. The chain links TRBV5-1 to TRBJ1-2, with 7 nucleotides matching TRBD1. V trimming: 2 bases; J trimming: 6 bases; junction bases outside the gene matches: 1. Germline values: CDR1 SGHRS, CDR2 YFSETQ. The CDR3 is made up of 12 amino acids. CDR3 residues: CASSFGTDGYTF. CDR3 DNA sequence: TGCGCCAGCAGCTTCGGGACAGATGGCTACACCTTC.

The rearrangement uses TRBV4-1 and TRBJ2-1; 14 bases map to TRBD2. Losses at the gene ends were 1 base for V and 7 bases for J; bases not matched to a gene: 3. Per the germline V gene, CDR1 is MGHRA and CDR2 is YSYEKL. The CDR3 runs 16 residues. CDR3 residues: CASSQGRLAGGNEQFF. The CDR3 bases are TGCGCCAGCAGCCAAGGTCGACTAGCGGGAGGGAATGAGCAGTTCTTC.

The rearrangement uses TRBV7-9 and TRBJ2-7; D is perhaps TRBD2 (6 bases). Germline values: CDR1 SEHNR, CDR2 FQNEAQ (reference sequence). V shed 3 bases and J shed 3 bases, with 9 bases lying between them. The CDR3 spans 13 residues. The CDR3 loop reads CASSFPGVYEQYF. Written as DNA, the CDR3 is TGTGCCAGCAGCTTTCCGGGAGTCTACGAGCAGTACTTC.

This clone appeared a single time. V gene TRBV11-1 combines with J gene TRBJ2-4; D is uncertain. Germline CDR1 SGHAT, CDR2 FQDESV (reference sequence). This CDR3 region has 13 residues. V was trimmed by 4 bases and J by 1 base, leaving 5 bases between them. CDR3 sequence: CASSSAAKNIQYF. DNA for the CDR3: TGTGCCAGCAGCTCCGCGGCCAAAAACATTCAGTACTTC.

The chain couples TRBV10-2 to TRBJ2-5, with 11 bases aligning to TRBD2. The junction had 0 bases not matched to a gene; V was cut back by 6 bases and J by 3 bases. The CDR3 totals 13 residues. Germline CDR1 and CDR2: WSHSY and SAAADI. Here the CDR3 DNA reads TGCGCCAGCAGACTAGCGGGAGAAGAGACCCAGTACTTC. The encoded protein is CASRLAGEETQYF.

This clone was picked up one time. V gene TRBV19 combines with J gene TRBJ1-5, with D maybe TRBD1 (5 bases). Germline loops: CDR1 LNHDA, CDR2 SQIVND (reference sequence). CDR3 length equals 16 residues. Trimming cost V 7 bases and J 4 bases, with 20 bases left between them. The DNA of the CDR3 is TGTGCCAGTACTCCAAGGGGCGGACGGAGGAATCAGCCCCAGCATTTT. Amino acid sequence: CASTPRGGRRNQPQHF.

The V call is TRBV28, the J call TRBJ1-5; D is uncertain. V was trimmed by 2 bases and J by 9 bases, leaving 17 bases between them. This CDR3 has 15 residues. Germline V lookup: CDR1 MDHEN, CDR2 SYDVKM. The DNA for the CDR3 is TGTGCCAGCAGTTTAACCGGGTCCCTGGGATTGCCCCAGCATTTT. Translating gives CASSLTGSLGLPQHF.

The genes are TRBV9 and TRBJ2-7, with 7 bases matching TRBD1. V gave up 1 base and J gave up 7 bases; unmatched junction bases: 8. The CDR3 is 14 residues long. The germline gives CDR1 SGDLS, CDR2 YYNGEE. The CDR3, as DNA: TGTGCCAGCAGCGTATCCGGGACAGTTGGTGAGCAGTACTTC. Translating gives CASSVSGTVGEQYF. Full variable domain (missing parts from reference TRBV9 and TRBJ2-7): DSGVTQTPKHLITATGQRVTLRCSPRSGDLSVYWYQQSLDQGLQFLIQYYNGEERAKGNILERFSAQQFPDLHSELNLSSLELGDSALYFCASSVSGTVGEQYFGPGTRLTVT.

The chain recombines TRBV4-3 with TRBJ1-2; no definite D call. This CDR3 comprises 15 residues. The germline V gene encodes CDR1 LGHNA and CDR2 YSLEER. The germline V and J ends were trimmed by 0 bases and 7 bases, with 15 bases remaining between them. CDR3 region: CASSQEVLNSGGYTF. The CDR3 coding sequence is TGCGCCAGCAGCCAAGAGGTCCTGAATAGCGGTGGCTACACCTTC.

V is TRBV4-3 and J is TRBJ2-1, with no clear D. Germline V gene data show CDR1 as LGHNA and CDR2 as YSLEER. The V end was cut by 0 bases, the J end by 8 bases, with 8 bases between. The CDR3 is 13 amino acids. CDR3 nucleotide sequence: TGCGCCAGCAGCCAAGATGAAGGGTATGAGCAGTTCTTC. As protein: CASSQDEGYEQFF.

The chain recombines TRBV6-5 with TRBJ2-5; D not resolved. The J call may not be correct, given that the DNA end is closer to TRBJ2-7. This CDR3 is built from 13 residues. Looked up from germline, CDR1 is MNHEY and CDR2 is SVGAGI. The CDR3 reads CASSYSSSYEQYF. The CDR3 DNA sequence: TGTGCCAGCAGTTACAGTAGCTCCTACGAGCAGTACTTC.

The chain joins TRBV28 to TRBJ1-1, with 11 bases identical to TRBD1. CDR1 MDHEN and CDR2 SYDVKM come from the germline V gene. The CDR3 extends over 13 amino acids. The ends lost 6 bases at V and 6 bases at J; junction bases unmatched: 3. Here the CDR3 reads CASRGQGGPEAFF. CDR3 in DNA: TGTGCCAGCAGGGGACAGGGGGGACCTGAAGCTTTCTTT.

The chain is built from TRBV7-9 and TRBJ1-1; D remains ambiguous. V was pared by 3 bases and J by 0 bases, with 17 bases between. Germline V gene data show CDR1 as SEHNR and CDR2 as FQNEAQ (reference sequence). This CDR3 has 17 amino acids. CDR3 in amino acids: CASSLLKPSLLNTEAFF. CDR3 sequence (DNA): TGTGCCAGCAGCTTGCTCAAGCCTAGTCTACTGAACACTGAAGCTTTCTTT.

The gene calls are TRBV6-5 and TRBJ2-7; 10 bases match TRBD1. The CDR3 runs 14 residues. V shed 5 bases, J shed 5 bases, and the junction held 6 bases outside the gene matches. CDR1 is MNHEY and CDR2 is SVGAGI in the germline V gene. The CDR3 here is CASSNGQGDHEQYF. The CDR3 DNA follows: TGTGCCAGCAGTAACGGACAGGGGGACCACGAGCAGTACTTC.

V is TRBV11-3 and J is TRBJ2-3; 8 positions match TRBD1. V trimming: 1 base; J trimming: 1 base; junction bases outside the gene matches: 7. The length of the CDR3 is 17 residues. Germline lookup yields CDR1 SGHNT and CDR2 YENEEA. The CDR3 reads CASSLGDRGVRTDTQYF. The CDR3 bases are TGTGCCAGCAGCTTAGGAGACAGGGGCGTTCGCACAGATACGCAGTATTTT. Using reference TRBV11-3 and TRBJ2-3 for the parts outside the CDR3, the full variable domain is EAGVVQSPRYKIIEKKQPVAFWCNPISGHNTLYWYLQNLGQGPELLIRYENEEAVDDSQLPKDRFSAERLKGVDSTLKIQPAELGDSAVYLCASSLGDRGVRTDTQYFGPGTRLTVL.

This rearrangement joins TRBV7-2 to TRBJ2-1, with a tentative D call TRBD2 (6 bases). Trimming removed 5 bases from V and 5 bases from J, with 10 bases in between. Germline-derived CDR1 and CDR2 are SGHTA and FQGNSA. The CDR3 extends over 13 amino acids. CDR3 coding DNA: TGTGCCAGCAGCCCAGGAGGGGACAATGAGCAGTTCTTC. Protein sequence: CASSPGGDNEQFF.

The chain combines TRBV18 with TRBJ2-7; 9 nucleotides agree with TRBD2. The germline CDR1 and CDR2 sequences are KGHSH and LQKENI. J was trimmed by 3 bases and V by 2 bases; bases with no gene match: 8. The CDR3 covers 16 residues. As DNA, the CDR3 is TGTGCCAGCTCACCAACCCCGCTAGCGGGAAACTACGAGCAGTACTTC. The encoded protein is CASSPTPLAGNYEQYF.

This clone was observed once. This chain uses TRBV7-9 with TRBJ1-2; tentative D call: TRBD1 (5 bases). CDR3 length: 17 residues. Germline-derived CDR1 and CDR2 are SEHNR and FQNEAQ (reference sequence). Deletions cut 1 base from V and 5 bases from J, with 20 bases between. The DNA for the CDR3 is TGTGCCAGCAGCTTAGAAGGCGGGGGAAAGCCGAGATATGGCTACACCTTC. Translating it yields CASSLEGGGKPRYGYTF. The variable domain in full, with the rest retrieved from reference TRBV7-9 and TRBJ1-2, is DTGVSQNPRHKITKRGQNVTFRCDPISEHNRLYWYRQTLGQGPEFLTYFQNEAQLEKSRLLSDRFSAERPKGSFSTLEIQRTEQGDSAMYLCASSLEGGGKPRYGYTFGSGTRLTVV.

This clone has only one observation. The V and J genes are TRBV10-3 and TRBJ2-5; 9 nucleotides match TRBD2. Germline trimming cut 2 bases from V and 5 bases from J; bases unmatched to any gene: 15. Germline V lookup: CDR1 ENHRY, CDR2 SYGVKD. This CDR3 has 18 residues. CDR3 sequence reads: CAISEGKTGGRAGETQYF. CDR3 sequence (DNA): TGTGCCATCAGTGAGGGAAAAACTGGCGGGAGGGCGGGCGAGACCCAGTACTTC.

The chain carries TRBV29-1 and TRBJ2-1; 7 bases align to TRBD2. This CDR3 has 13 amino acids. Germline V lookup: CDR1 SQVTM, CDR2 ANQGSEA. The ends lost 3 bases at V and 8 bases at J; junction bases unmatched: 7. The CDR3 DNA reads TGCAGCGTTGATAGACTAGCTATATATGAGCAGTTCTTC. As protein: CSVDRLAIYEQFF.

V usage is TRBV5-4 and J usage is TRBJ1-3; TRBD1 is a possible D gene (6 bases). CDR3 size: 14 residues. The germline CDR1 and CDR2 sequences are SGHNT and YYREEE (reference sequence). The V end lost 2 bases, the J end lost 2 bases, and 8 bases lay between the germline ends. CDR3 region: CASSFPGAGNTIYF. CDR3 sequence (DNA): TGTGCCAGCAGCTTTCCAGGGGCTGGAAACACCATATATTTT.

The J gene is TRBJ2-3, the V gene TRBV15; D may be TRBD2 (6 bases). The CDR3 sequence is 15 residues long. The V end lost 0 bases, the J end lost 4 bases, and 11 bases lay between the germline ends. Germline V CDR1 and CDR2: LNHNV, YYDKDF (reference sequence). Written as DNA, the CDR3 is TGTGCCACCAGCAGAGATGGGACGGGAGCAGATACGCAGTATTTT. It translates to CATSRDGTGADTQYF. The variable domain in full, with the rest retrieved from reference TRBV15 and TRBJ2-3, is DAMVIQNPRYQVTQFGKPVTLSCSQTLNHNVMYWYQQKSSQAPKLLFHYYDKDFNNEADTPDNFQSRRPNTSFCFLDIRSPGLGDTAMYLCATSRDGTGADTQYFGPGTRLTVL.

The J gene is TRBJ2-7, the V gene TRBV27; TRBD2 matches at 10 bases. This CDR3 spans 15 amino acids. Germline lookup yields CDR1 MNHEY and CDR2 SMNVEV (reference sequence). The trim removed 6 bases at V and 2 bases at J, leaving 7 bases unmatched. The DNA of the CDR3 is TGTGCCAGCAGACTCGGACTAGCGGATACCTACGAGCAGTACTTC. Translation: CASRLGLADTYEQYF.

This rearrangement joins TRBV6-1 to TRBJ2-1, with 9 bases identical to TRBD1. The J segment lost 2 bases and the V segment lost 4 bases, leaving 9 bases of the junction unmatched. The CDR3 extends over 17 amino acids. Per germline, CDR1 MNHNS and CDR2 SASEGT. In DNA, the CDR3 is TGTGCCAGCAGTGGACCAACAGGGGGCGGTGCCTACAATGAGCAGTTCTTC. Its protein product is CASSGPTGGGAYNEQFF.

The chain couples TRBV6-6 to TRBJ1-5; D gene unclear. V lost 6 bases and J lost 9, with 6 bases in between. Germline CDR1 and CDR2: MNHNY and SVGAGI (reference sequence). The CDR3 consists of 10 residues. This CDR3 reads CASRPGPQHF. The CDR3 DNA reads as TGTGCCAGCAGGCCGGGGCCCCAGCATTTT.